A selection of T cell receptor beta chains follows, all from one sample in a study of T-cell memory formation after mild COVID-19. Via MiXCR, TCRdb re-called the 5' RACE reads, giving one row per CDR3 protein. The profile shows approximately 190,000 distinct CDR3 sequences, about 17% of them singletons. The specimen sequenced was PBMCs or a T cell subset sorted from them (not recorded which). These receptors were taken from an adult woman who had mild COVID-19 (a few samples of this study predate the infection). Cell type and time point are not known. CDR3s include the opening cysteine and the closing phenylalanine or tryptophan. A D gene is named only where the DNA matches it firmly. Clone size is not always given. Where it is, it says once, few, many or a class for expanded clones.

NA	NA	TRBV24-1	14	TRBJ2-7	CATTNWGSSYEQYF	TGTGCCACCACGAACTGGGGGAGCTCCTACGAGCAGTACTTC
TRBD1	few	TRBV5-1	15	TRBJ1-2	CASSLEGARLYGYTF	TGCGCCAGCAGCTTGGAGGGGGCGCGGCTCTATGGCTACACCTTC
NA	many	TRBV20-1	14	TRBJ2-5	CSASPASAVETQYF	TGCAGTGCTAGCCCGGCTAGCGCGGTGGAGACCCAGTACTTC
TRBD1	few	TRBV12-3/TRBV12-4	14	TRBJ2-7	CASTLGTASYEQYF	TGTGCCAGCACCCTCGGGACAGCCTCCTACGAGCAGTACTTC
NA	NA	TRBV5-1	14	TRBJ2-7	CASSLVPDYYEQYF	TGCGCCAGCAGCTTGGTACCGGACTACTACGAGCAGTACTTC
NA	few	TRBV9	12	TRBJ2-3	CASSVVGDTQYF	TGTGCCAGCAGCGTAGTTGGAGATACGCAGTATTTT
NA	few	TRBV7-9	14	TRBJ2-7	CASSLSEISYEQYF	TGTGCCAGCAGCTTGAGTGAAATATCCTACGAGCAGTACTTC
NA	NA	TRBV24-1	13	TRBJ1-2	CATSGEGRAKYTF	TGTGCCACCAGTGGAGAAGGCAGGGCGAAGTACACCTTC
NA	few	TRBV7-9	15	TRBJ2-5	CASSILGGEGETQYF	TGTGCCAGCAGCATCCTGGGCGGGGAAGGAGAGACCCAGTACTTC
TRBD2	few	TRBV7-6	14	TRBJ2-5	CASSSLAGIETQYF	TGTGCCAGCAGCTCATTAGCGGGAATAGAGACCCAGTACTTC
NA	few	TRBV11-2	15	TRBJ1-5	CASSLGLNSNQPQHF	TGTGCCAGCAGCTTAGGTCTGAATAGCAATCAGCCCCAGCATTTT
TRBD2	NA	TRBV5-1	13	TRBJ2-1	CASRTSGTNEQFF	TGCGCCAGCAGAACTAGCGGGACCAATGAGCAGTTCTTC
NA	few	TRBV16	16	TRBJ1-6	CASSQSHREYNSPLHF	TGTGCCAGCAGCCAATCTCACAGGGAATATAATTCACCCCTCCACTTT
NA	NA	TRBV6-6	16	TRBJ1-1	CASSSTAGNVNTEAFF	TGTGCCAGCAGTTCGACGGCCGGAAATGTGAACACTGAAGCTTTCTTT
NA	NA	TRBV5-4	15	TRBJ2-2	CASSSGRSNTGELFF	TGTGCCAGCAGCTCAGGACGGTCGAACACCGGGGAGCTGTTTTTT
NA	NA	TRBV7-2	13	TRBJ2-1	CASSLGLGNEQFF	TGTGCCAGCAGCTTAGGCCTAGGAAATGAGCAGTTCTTC